This T cell receptor beta chain was retrieved from a study of Graves' ophthalmopathy and Graves' hyperthyroidism. Across the whole study: Before any treatment was given, at initial diagnosis, peripheral blood was collected.

CDR1 and CDR2 from the germline V gene are SGHRS and YFSETQ. V was pared by 0 bases and J by 2 bases, with 8 bases between. The CDR3 sequence is 14 residues long. This clonotype came up many times. The authors used Ficoll-Paque density gradient centrifugation to separate PBMCs. The input was around 9 ml of fresh peripheral blood. RNA transcripts provided the template for amplifying TCR beta CDR3 regions. RT-PCR with HTBI primers came first, then second-round multiplex PCR. One entry per CDR3 protein, called by TCRdb with MiXCR from the multiplex PCR reads. The sample has 600,000 to 700,000 distinct CDR3 sequences, 35% to 45% seen once.

The source material was peripheral blood. The origin of this receptor is an adult man with Graves' ophthalmopathy. The chain combines TRBV5-1 with TRBJ1-2, with TRBD1 as a possible D gene (5 bases). CDR3 residues: CASSLEGRNYGYTF. CDR3 DNA: TGCGCCAGCAGCTTGGAGGGACGGAACTATGGCTACACCTTC.